The source of this T cell receptor beta chain is a study of blood T cells in healthy people across ages. For this clonotype: Its antigen is unknown.

Then a second PCR, running about 6 to 12 cycles, was carried out with a sample-barcoded 5' primer and a J-beta primer mix. TCRdb independently ran MiXCR on the 5' RACE reads; one entry per CDR3 protein. Of about 800,000 distinct CDR3 sequences listed, around 45% are singletons. Study results and caveats: While age rose, TCR beta diversity per million T cells dropped in a roughly linear way.

Each sample gave at least 7 million isolated PBMCs. The V gene lost 7 bases and the J gene lost 2 bases, with 9 bases spanning the gap. In germline, CDR1 is MDHEN, CDR2 SYDVKM. CDR3 length equals 13 residues. V is TRBV28 and J is TRBJ2-4; D is undetermined. The TCR comes from a man older than 75 in good health. The sample was blood. CDR3 in amino acids: CASTPGTKNIQYF. The CDR3, as DNA: TGTGCCAGCACTCCTGGAACCAAAAACATTCAGTACTTC.